This record covers a single T cell receptor (beta chain). The antigen is undetermined. Sequencing used immunoSEQ v3. Sequencing was performed with immunoSEQ multiplex PCR; in TCRdb, only in-frame clones are kept and a portion is missing. In the table there are tens of thousands of clones, around 86% of which are singletons. The J segment lost 6 bases and the V segment lost 5 bases, leaving 3 bases of the junction unmatched. Germline values: CDR1 MNHEY, CDR2 SMNVEV (reference sequence). This CDR3 comprises 14 residues. The data derive from a study of TIL therapy for anti-PD-1-resistant metastatic lung cancer. Noted time point: pre-treatment sample, taken before nivolumab and TIL therapy. Study-wide findings and caveats: This highly selected cohort may not generalize to typical lung cancer patients.

The clonotype was recovered from a person aged 25 to 80 with non-small cell lung cancer. The chain employs TRBV27 and TRBJ2-2; 10 bases fit TRBD1. The material was blood, obtained at baseline. The CDR3 region has the DNA TGTGCCAGCAGTCCAGGGACAGGGGCCGGGGAGCTGTTTTTT. This sequence encodes CASSPGTGAGELFF.